A selection of T cell receptor beta chains follows, all from one sample in a study of blood T cell repertoires in COVID-19. The data were produced by immunoSEQ multiplex PCR, yet TCRdb's version contains in-frame clones alone and is incomplete. The data contain more than 70,000 clones, approximately 86% of them singletons. Sequencing was done on a sample of peripheral blood. The receptors were gathered from an elderly man with active or convalescent COVID-19. CDR3s include the opening cysteine and the closing phenylalanine or tryptophan. The D gene is left open where the match is weak. A clone size is listed for some rows: how often the clone was seen (once, few, many), or a class if it is expanded.

>.|15|TRBD2|TRBJ2-1|TRBV19
CASSKGLAGYNEQFF
TGTGCCAGTAGCAAGGGTCTAGCGGGATACAATGAGCAGTTCTTC
>.|16|TRBD2|TRBJ2-1|TRBV23-1
CAQSASGRARYNEQFF
TGCGCTCAGTCGGCTAGCGGGAGGGCCAGGTACAATGAGCAGTTCTTC
>.|13|.|TRBJ2-1|TRBV2
CAVHERSYNEQFF
TGTGCCGTCCATGAGCGTAGCTACAATGAGCAGTTCTTC
>.|12|.|TRBJ2-7|TRBV2
CASTPGLGEQYF
TGTGCCAGCACACCCGGGTTGGGTGAGCAGTACTTC
>.|11|.|TRBJ2-1|TRBV10-3
CAISVEGEQFF
TGTGCCATCAGTGTTGAGGGTGAGCAGTTCTTC
>.|17|TRBD2|TRBJ2-1|TRBV15
CATSRDLPGGPSYEQFF
TGTGCCACCAGCAGAGATCTCCCGGGAGGGCCTTCGTATGAGCAGTTCTTC
>.|16|.|TRBJ2-7|TRBV5-6
CASGGVGGRKSHEQYF
TGTGCCAGCGGGGGCGTGGGCGGGAGAAAATCTCACGAGCAGTACTTC
>.|16|.|TRBJ1-2|TRBV19
CASSSDRIQRAGGYTF
TGTGCCAGTAGTAGCGACAGGATTCAAAGGGCAGGAGGCTACACCTTC
>.|13|.|TRBJ1-1|TRBV18
CASSFDMNTEAFF
TGTGCCAGCTCATTTGACATGAACACTGAAGCTTTCTTT
>.|13|.|TRBJ2-2|TRBV12-3/TRBV12-4
CASSLQVGGELFF
TGTGCCAGCAGTTTACAGGTCGGCGGGGAGCTGTTTTTT
>.|15|.|TRBJ1-3|TRBV11-2
CASSSAGYSGNTIYF
TGTGCCAGCAGCTCCGCAGGGTACTCTGGAAACACCATATATTTT
>.|15|TRBD1|TRBJ2-2|TRBV5-1
CASSLQGAVTGELFF
TGCGCCAGCAGCTTGCAGGGGGCCGTCACCGGGGAGCTGTTTTTT
>.|15|TRBD1|TRBJ1-3|TRBV20-1
CSASQGVFSGNTIYF
TGCAGTGCTAGTCAGGGGGTCTTTTCCGGAAACACCATATATTTT
>.|14|TRBD2|TRBJ2-1|TRBV4-3
CASSQDPTSGEQFF
TGCGCCAGCAGCCAAGATCCGACTAGCGGTGAGCAGTTCTTC
>.|14|TRBD1|TRBJ2-7|TRBV18
CASSPETGGYEQYF
TGTGCCAGCTCACCAGAGACAGGGGGTTACGAGCAGTACTTC
>.|16|TRBD2|TRBJ2-2|TRBV4-3
CASSQSSGRQTGELFF
TGCGCCAGCAGCCAATCAAGCGGGAGGCAAACCGGGGAGCTGTTTTTT
>.|15|.|TRBJ1-4|TRBV19
CASRPRGPGNEKLFF
TGTGCCAGTAGACCCAGGGGACCTGGCAATGAAAAACTGTTTTTT
>.|14|TRBD1|TRBJ2-7|TRBV2
CASSVSDRAYEQYF
TGTGCCAGCAGTGTGTCGGACAGGGCCTACGAGCAGTACTTC
>.|13|TRBD1|TRBJ1-2|TRBV28
CASSRRQGYGYTF
TGTGCCAGCAGCCGAAGACAGGGGTATGGCTACACCTTC
>.|12|TRBD1|TRBJ1-4|TRBV29-1
CSATGGWEKLFF
TGCAGCGCCACAGGGGGCTGGGAAAAACTGTTTTTT
>.|16|TRBD2|TRBJ2-1|TRBV28
CASSPTSGSSYNEQFF
TGTGCCAGCAGTCCGACTAGCGGGAGCTCCTACAATGAGCAGTTCTTC
>once|16|.|TRBJ2-6|TRBV5-1
CASSLAGEAGANVLTF
TGCGCCAGCAGCTTGGCCGGGGAGGCCGGGGCCAACGTCCTGACTTTC
>.|14|TRBD1|TRBJ1-6|TRBV4-2
CASSQGTGNSPLHF
TGTGCCAGCAGCCAGGGGACAGGGAATTCACCCCTCCACTTT
>.|15|TRBD2|TRBJ2-1|TRBV7-3
CASSHSSGGAIEQFF
TGTGCCAGCAGCCACTCTAGCGGGGGGGCCATAGAGCAGTTCTTC
>.|13|TRBD1|TRBJ1-2|TRBV19
CASSIRDSLRGTF
TGTGCCAGTAGTATCCGGGACAGCCTGAGGGGCACCTTC
>.|17|.|TRBJ2-2|TRBV6-2/TRBV6-3
CASSYSRVSGNTGELFF
TGTGCCAGCAGTTACTCGAGAGTCAGCGGTAACACCGGGGAGCTGTTTTTT
>.|17|TRBD2|TRBJ2-5|TRBV3-1/TRBV3-2
CASSQGGSGSFGETQYF
TGTGCCAGCAGCCAAGGTGGTAGCGGGAGTTTTGGAGAGACCCAGTACTTC
>.|14|TRBD1|TRBJ2-7|TRBV20-1
CSASWTGNPYEQYF
TGCAGTGCGAGTTGGACAGGAAACCCCTACGAGCAGTACTTC
>.|15|.|TRBJ1-6|TRBV15
CATSREWGGDSPLHF
TGTGCCACCAGCAGAGAATGGGGAGGGGACTCACCCCTCCACTTT
>.|15|TRBD1|TRBJ2-2|TRBV5-6
CASSLDRGDTGELFF
TGTGCCAGCAGCTTAGACAGGGGAGACACCGGGGAGCTGTTTTTT
>.|15|TRBD2|TRBJ2-7|TRBV4-3
CASSQGLAGGYEQYF
TGCGCCAGCAGCCAAGGACTAGCGGGCGGCTACGAGCAGTACTTC
>.|14|.|TRBJ2-7|TRBV11-2
CASSFFAGSHEQYF
TGTGCCAGCAGCTTTTTTGCAGGGTCACACGAGCAGTACTTC
>.|17|TRBD2|TRBJ2-1|TRBV7-9
CASSLGTSMNSYNEQFF
TGTGCCAGCAGCTTAGGGACTAGCATGAACTCCTACAATGAGCAGTTCTTC
>few|16|.|TRBJ1-3|TRBV28
CASSLQRTHSGNTIYF
TGTGCCAGCAGTTTACAGCGCACTCACTCTGGAAACACCATATATTTT
>few|19|TRBD1|TRBJ1-3|TRBV4-3
CASSQEYGQGFPFGNTIYF
TGCGCCAGCAGCCAAGAATACGGACAGGGTTTCCCCTTTGGAAACACCATATATTTT
>few|13|.|TRBJ1-4|TRBV4-3
CASSPRHNEKLFF
TGCGCCAGCAGCCCGAGACACAATGAAAAACTGTTTTTT
>.|15|.|TRBJ1-1|TRBV23-1
CASSQPTGQNTEAFF
TGCGCCAGCAGTCAACCGACAGGTCAAAACACTGAAGCTTTCTTT
>.|16|TRBD2|TRBJ2-7|TRBV7-6
CASSLRLAGGEHEQYF
TGTGCCAGCAGCTTAAGACTAGCGGGAGGGGAACACGAGCAGTACTTC
>.|16|.|TRBJ1-4|TRBV7-8
CASSLLSTGSNEKLFF
TGTGCCAGCAGCTTACTTTCAACAGGGTCTAATGAAAAACTGTTTTTT
>.|14|TRBD2|TRBJ2-1|TRBV6-5
CASILAGKSSEQFF
TGTGCCAGCATCTTAGCGGGAAAATCAAGTGAGCAGTTCTTC
>.|14|TRBD1|TRBJ1-1|TRBV9
CASSAGQVLTEAFF
TGTGCCAGCAGCGCAGGACAGGTTTTGACTGAAGCTTTCTTT